This T cell receptor beta chain is drawn from a study of T cells in Graves' hyperthyroidism and ophthalmopathy. This clonotype occurred many times. Amplification targeted TCR beta CDR3 regions from RNA transcripts. The TCR CDR3 was amplified in a first-round RT-PCR using the HTBI primer set. One entry per CDR3 protein results from TCRdb running MiXCR on the multiplex PCR reads. The sample has about 290,000 distinct CDR3 sequences; less than 15% are singletons. This TCR came from a woman under 40 with Graves' hyperthyroidism that later progressed to Graves' ophthalmopathy. Sequenced material: blood.

Written as DNA, the CDR3 is TGTGCCAGCAGCTTAGCTCAGAACTCCTACGAGCAGTACTTC. Translation gives CASSLAQNSYEQYF. The chain is built from TRBV11-1 and TRBJ2-7; no clear D. V gave up 0 bases and J gave up 0 bases, with 6 bases separating them. In germline, CDR1 is SGHAT, CDR2 FQDESV (reference sequence). The length of the CDR3 is 14 residues.